This entry is about one T cell receptor (beta chain). Antigen unknown. Germline V lookup: CDR1 DFQATT, CDR2 SNEGSKA (reference sequence). V dropped 4 bases and J dropped 10 bases, with 8 bases sitting between them. The CDR3 loop spans 10 amino acids. These data originate in a study of cytomegalovirus exposure and HLA in healthy donors. Notes on the study in general: In a later analysis, HLA-C alleles had the fewest associated TCRs, DRB1 alleles the most.

Researchers ran the PCR with 60 Vbeta and 13 Jbeta primers. The data were produced by immunoSEQ multiplex PCR, yet TCRdb's version contains in-frame clones alone and is incomplete. The sample table includes around 80,000 clones. The clonotype was recovered from a boy aged 10-17 years in good health and CMV-seronegative. This chain joins TRBV20-1 and TRBJ2-1, with D unclear. Sequencing was performed on PBMCs. CDR3 sequence: CSAMVYEQFF. CDR3 bases: TGCAGTGCTATGGTCTACGAGCAGTTCTTC.